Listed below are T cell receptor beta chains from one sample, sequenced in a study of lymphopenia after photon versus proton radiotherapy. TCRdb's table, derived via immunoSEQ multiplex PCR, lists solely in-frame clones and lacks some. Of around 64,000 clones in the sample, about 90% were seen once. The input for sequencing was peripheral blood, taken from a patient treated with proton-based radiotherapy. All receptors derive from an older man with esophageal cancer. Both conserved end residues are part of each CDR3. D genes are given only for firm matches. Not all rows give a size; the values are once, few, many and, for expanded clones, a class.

CDR3: CASSLGFGKANYGYTF
DNA: TGTGCCAGCAGCTTAGGGTTCGGCAAGGCTAACTATGGCTACACCTTC
D: .
V: TRBV7-8
length: 16
J: TRBJ1-2
size: .

CDR3: CASNVAGNTEAFF
DNA: TGTGCCAGTAATGTGGCGGGGAACACTGAAGCTTTCTTT
D: .
V: TRBV2
length: 13
J: TRBJ1-1
size: .

CDR3: CASRPPGLWVTQYF
DNA: TGTGCCAGCAGACCTCCGGGTCTCTGGGTTACGCAGTATTTT
D: .
V: TRBV6-5
length: 14
J: TRBJ2-3
size: .

CDR3: CASSFATGAGTGRNTIYF
DNA: TGTGCCAGCAGCTTCGCTACCGGCGCCGGGACAGGGAGAAACACCATATATTTT
D: TRBD1
V: TRBV7-8
length: 18
J: TRBJ1-3
size: .

CDR3: CASSGQDSTDTQYF
DNA: TGTGCCAGCTCCGGACAGGATAGCACAGATACGCAGTATTTT
D: TRBD1
V: TRBV18
length: 14
J: TRBJ2-3
size: .

CDR3: CASSLRYSRPDEQYF
DNA: TGTGCCAGCAGCTTAAGGTACTCCCGACCCGACGAGCAGTACTTC
D: .
V: TRBV7-8
length: 15
J: TRBJ2-7
size: .

CDR3: CASSYLRDRGTDTQYF
DNA: TGTGCCAGCAGTTACCTCCGGGACCGCGGCACAGATACGCAGTATTTT
D: .
V: TRBV6-6
length: 16
J: TRBJ2-3
size: once

CDR3: CASSIVGTTNEKLFF
DNA: TGTGCCAGTAGTATAGTGGGCACAACTAATGAAAAACTGTTTTTT
D: .
V: TRBV19
length: 15
J: TRBJ1-4
size: .

CDR3: CASSQAPRLAGGPSEQFF
DNA: TGTGCCAGCAGCCAAGCCCCTAGACTAGCGGGGGGGCCAAGTGAGCAGTTCTTC
D: TRBD2
V: TRBV4-2
length: 18
J: TRBJ2-1
size: .

CDR3: CASTQDLYGELFF
DNA: TGTGCCAGCACACAAGACTTATACGGGGAGCTGTTTTTT
D: .
V: TRBV6-6
length: 13
J: TRBJ2-2
size: .

CDR3: CASSPAMTGAYEQYF
DNA: TGTGCCAGCAGCCCGGCGATGACAGGGGCCTACGAGCAGTACTTC
D: TRBD1
V: TRBV5-6
length: 15
J: TRBJ2-7
size: .

CDR3: CASSGGHFSYEQYF
DNA: TGTGCCAGCAGTGGGGGACATTTTTCCTACGAGCAGTACTTC
D: .
V: TRBV2
length: 14
J: TRBJ2-7
size: once

CDR3: CASSLAQREGYEQYF
DNA: TGCGCCAGCAGCTTGGCTCAGCGGGAAGGTTACGAGCAGTACTTC
D: TRBD2
V: TRBV5-1
length: 15
J: TRBJ2-7
size: .

CDR3: CASSPAGTHGRELFF
DNA: TGCGCCAGCAGCCCCGCCGGGACACACGGGCGGGAGCTGTTTTTT
D: .
V: TRBV4-1
length: 15
J: TRBJ2-2
size: .

CDR3: CASSVGHRYEQYF
DNA: TGTGCCAGCAGTGTGGGACACCGCTACGAGCAGTACTTC
D: .
V: TRBV28
length: 13
J: TRBJ2-7
size: .

CDR3: CASSEDPGSEQYF
DNA: TGCGCCAGCAGTGAGGACCCAGGGAGCGAGCAGTACTTC
D: .
V: TRBV10-1
length: 13
J: TRBJ2-7
size: .

CDR3: CASSRQGAVGYTF
DNA: TGTGCCAGCAGCAGACAGGGGGCAGTGGGCTACACCTTC
D: TRBD1
V: TRBV2
length: 13
J: TRBJ1-2
size: .

CDR3: CASSLGLAGEYTDTQYF
DNA: TGCGCCAGCAGCTTGGGGCTAGCGGGGGAGTACACAGATACGCAGTATTTT
D: TRBD2
V: TRBV5-1
length: 17
J: TRBJ2-3
size: .

CDR3: CASSITRVGEKLFF
DNA: TGTGCCAGTAGTATAACCAGGGTTGGCGAAAAACTGTTTTTT
D: .
V: TRBV19
length: 14
J: TRBJ1-4
size: .

CDR3: CASSVGSGGDETQYF
DNA: TGTGCCAGCAGCGTGGGTAGCGGGGGGGATGAGACCCAGTACTTC
D: TRBD2
V: TRBV9
length: 15
J: TRBJ2-5
size: .

CDR3: CASSITPVQSDTQYF
DNA: TGTGCCAGTAGTATAACCCCGGTACAGTCAGATACGCAGTATTTT
D: .
V: TRBV19
length: 15
J: TRBJ2-3
size: .

CDR3: CASSQDRRGVGDTQYF
DNA: TGCGCCAGCAGCCAAGATAGGCGGGGGGTGGGAGATACGCAGTATTTT
D: TRBD2
V: TRBV4-3
length: 16
J: TRBJ2-3
size: .

CDR3: CAISESRGTEAFF
DNA: TGTGCCATCAGTGAGTCCCGGGGCACTGAAGCTTTCTTT
D: .
V: TRBV10-3
length: 13
J: TRBJ1-1
size: .

CDR3: CASSLGGATDTQYF
DNA: TGTGCCAGCAGCTTGGGGGGGGCCACAGATACGCAGTATTTT
D: .
V: TRBV7-2
length: 14
J: TRBJ2-3
size: .

CDR3: CASTEAGGNQPQHF
DNA: TGTGCCAGCACCGAAGCAGGGGGCAATCAGCCCCAGCATTTT
D: .
V: TRBV6-5
length: 14
J: TRBJ1-5
size: few

CDR3: CASSLDWDGRNEQFF
DNA: TGTGCCAGCAGCTTAGATTGGGACGGGCGCAATGAGCAGTTCTTC
D: .
V: TRBV11-2
length: 15
J: TRBJ2-1
size: .

CDR3: CATAPGTGGGAEAFF
DNA: TGTGCCACCGCCCCTGGGACAGGGGGTGGGGCTGAAGCTTTCTTT
D: TRBD1
V: TRBV15
length: 15
J: TRBJ1-1
size: .

CDR3: CAIRGTPNTEAFF
DNA: TGTGCCATCAGAGGGACACCGAACACTGAAGCTTTCTTT
D: .
V: TRBV10-3
length: 13
J: TRBJ1-1
size: .

CDR3: CASSPGSTYTEAFF
DNA: TGTGCCAGCTCACCTGGGTCCACTTACACTGAAGCTTTCTTT
D: .
V: TRBV18
length: 14
J: TRBJ1-1
size: .

CDR3: CASSLVAGARWSYNEQFF
DNA: TGCGCCAGCAGCTTGGTCGCGGGGGCCCGTTGGTCCTACAATGAGCAGTTCTTC
D: .
V: TRBV5-1
length: 18
J: TRBJ2-1
size: .

CDR3: CAWKGGAGAGANVLTF
DNA: TGTGCCTGGAAAGGGGGTGCGGGGGCTGGGGCCAACGTCCTGACTTTC
D: .
V: TRBV30
length: 16
J: TRBJ2-6
size: .

CDR3: CASSPTTGSTYNEQFF
DNA: TGTGCCAGCTCACCTACGACAGGGAGCACCTACAATGAGCAGTTCTTC
D: TRBD1
V: TRBV18
length: 16
J: TRBJ2-1
size: few

CDR3: CASSSTGLGTEAFF
DNA: TGCGCCAGCAGCTCGACAGGGTTGGGCACTGAAGCTTTCTTT
D: TRBD1
V: TRBV5-1
length: 14
J: TRBJ1-1
size: .

CDR3: CASNWDTQETQYF
DNA: TGTGCCAGCAATTGGGACACCCAAGAGACCCAGTACTTC
D: .
V: TRBV2
length: 13
J: TRBJ2-5
size: .

CDR3: CASSSLRAGTEAFF
DNA: TGTGCCAGTAGCTCCCTAAGGGCCGGCACTGAAGCTTTCTTT
D: .
V: TRBV19
length: 14
J: TRBJ1-1
size: few

CDR3: CASSSSGRAYEQYF
DNA: TGTGCCAGCAGCTCTAGCGGGAGGGCCTACGAGCAGTACTTC
D: TRBD2
V: TRBV7-8
length: 14
J: TRBJ2-7
size: .